The next 23 T cell receptor beta chains were all read from a single sample in a study of CD8 T cells in ankylosing spondylitis. TCRdb re-analysed the 5' RACE reads in MiXCR, keeping a single row per CDR3 protein. The data hold some 250,000 distinct CDR3 sequences, with around 10% observed a single time. Material: blood, either unsorted or a sorted T cell fraction (not recorded which). The receptor set was obtained from a male donor with ankylosing spondylitis or in good health (not recorded which).

This clonotype was recorded at least ten times. This chain links TRBV7-9 with TRBJ1-5; D gene ambiguous. From germline, CDR1 is SEHNR and CDR2 FQNEAQ (reference sequence). CDR3 length: 13 residues. V lost 2 bases and J lost 7, with 9 bases in between. The CDR3 DNA reads as TGTGCCAGCAGCTTATTGGGTATCCAGCCCCAGCATTTT. Its protein is CASSLLGIQPQHF.

This clonotype was found a few times. J is TRBJ1-1 and V is TRBV7-9; tentative D call: TRBD1 (5 bases). The V end lost 1 base, the J end lost 7 bases, and 10 bases lay between the germline ends. The germline gives CDR1 SEHNR, CDR2 FQNEAQ (reference sequence). CDR3 length equals 13 residues. CDR3 sequence reads: CASSLEGDSEAFF. In DNA form, the CDR3 reads TGTGCCAGCAGCTTAGAGGGTGACAGTGAAGCTTTCTTT.

This clonotype occurred many times. The rearrangement joins TRBV4-1 to TRBJ2-1; a weak D match, TRBD1 (6 bases). The germline V and J ends were trimmed by 0 bases and 4 bases, with 10 bases remaining between them. This CDR3 is 15 amino acids long. Germline CDR1 MGHRA, CDR2 YSYEKL. CDR3 amino acids: CASSQETGVYNEQFF. CDR3 DNA: TGCGCCAGCAGCCAAGAGACAGGAGTTTACAATGAGCAGTTCTTC.

The table lists this clonotype with many counts. The chain uses TRBV21-1 and TRBJ1-3. TRBV21-1 is an annotated pseudogene. This CDR3 has 15 amino acids. The CDR3 loop reads CASSKRGSGGNTIYF. The CDR3 region has the DNA TGTGCCAGCAGCAAACGAGGAAGCGGTGGAAACACCATATATTTT.

This clonotype was seen a few times. The V call is TRBV2, the J call TRBJ2-3, with 10 bases aligning to TRBD2. The germline gives CDR1 SNHLY, CDR2 FYNNEI. V dropped 6 bases and J dropped 5; count of bases not matched to a gene: 14. The length of the CDR3 is 17 residues. This chain's CDR3 is CASSRGLAATLRDTQYF. The CDR3 coding sequence is TGTGCCAGCAGCCGAGGACTAGCGGCCACCCTGAGAGATACGCAGTATTTT.

This clonotype showed up many times. The V gene is TRBV5-1, the J gene TRBJ2-2; D not resolved. Per the germline V gene, CDR1 is SGHRS and CDR2 is YFSETQ. V was clipped by 4 bases and J by 0 bases, with 7 bases between them. The CDR3 covers 14 residues. The CDR3 bases are TGCGCCAGCAGCGGGCTAGCGAACACCGGGGAGCTGTTTTTT. As protein: CASSGLANTGELFF.

The V gene is TRBV5-6, the J gene TRBJ2-7; 8 bases are a match to TRBD1. Germline V lookup: CDR1 SGHDT, CDR2 YYEEEE. Unmatched junction bases numbered 13, after V lost 4 bases and J lost 10 bases. This CDR3 spans 14 amino acids. The CDR3 loop reads CASSPQDRVRRQYF. CDR3 DNA sequence: TGTGCCAGCAGCCCCCAGGACAGGGTAAGAAGACAGTACTTC.

This clonotype was counted many times. V usage is TRBV7-6 and J usage is TRBJ2-7, with D perhaps given as TRBD1 or TRBD2 (5 bases each). The length of the CDR3 is 12 residues. The ends were cut back, 5 bases at V and 12 bases at J, with 17 bases in the middle. Germline CDR1 is SGHVS and CDR2 is FNYEAQ. The CDR3 nucleotides are TGTGCCAGCAGCAGTGGGGGTGGCAGGCTGTACTTC. It encodes CASSSGGGRLYF. Variable domain in full (rest from reference TRBV7-6 and TRBJ2-7): GAGVSQSPRYKVTKRGQDVALRCDPISGHVSLYWYRQALGQGPEFLTYFNYEAQQDKSGLPNDRFSAERPEGSISTLTIQRTEQRDSAMYRCASSSGGGRLYFGPGTRLTVT.

This clonotype was seen many times. The chain couples TRBV5-1 to TRBJ2-2, with a possible D match to TRBD2 (6 bases). V was clipped by 4 bases and J by 1 base, with 14 bases between them. This CDR3 is built from 16 residues. CDR1 SGHRS and CDR2 YFSETQ come from the germline V gene. Here the CDR3 reads CASSRIGGGNTGELFF. The CDR3, as DNA: TGCGCCAGCAGCAGGATCGGGGGAGGGAACACCGGGGAGCTGTTTTTT. The full variable domain, with the rest looked up from reference TRBV5-1 and TRBJ2-2, is KAGVTQTPRYLIKTRGQQVTLSCSPISGHRSVSWYQQTPGQGLQFLFEYFSETQRNKGNFPGRFSGRQFSNSRSEMNVSTLELGDSALYLCASSRIGGGNTGELFFGEGSRLTVL.

This clonotype was found many times. The chain employs TRBV10-2 and TRBJ2-1; 11 bases are shared with TRBD2. The V gene's germline CDR1 is WSHSY and CDR2 SAAADI. The V segment lost 6 bases and the J segment 7 bases; nucleotides outside the gene matches: 14. This CDR3 is built from 17 residues. CDR3 residues: CASRARPGTSGPNEQFF. CDR3 nucleotides: TGCGCCAGCAGAGCAAGACCCGGGACTAGCGGACCGAATGAGCAGTTCTTC.

This clonotype was observed a handful of times. The genes are TRBV28 and TRBJ2-3; D is ambiguous. This CDR3 spans 15 amino acids. The ends were cut back, 3 bases at V and 0 bases at J, with 10 bases in the middle. Looked up from germline, CDR1 is MDHEN and CDR2 is SYDVKM. The CDR3 DNA follows: TGTGCCAGCAGTTTTACCTCGAAGAGCACAGATACGCAGTATTTT. This gives the protein CASSFTSKSTDTQYF.

This chain joins TRBV2 and TRBJ2-7; 9 bases are a match to TRBD2. Trimming at V came to 8 bases and at J to 5 bases, leaving 10 bases not matched to a gene. Germline V CDR1 and CDR2: SNHLY, FYNNEI. This CDR3 has 14 amino acids. The CDR3 DNA follows: TGTGCCAGCGGAAGGGCGGGGGGGCAGGACGAGCAGTACTTC. It is translated as CASGRAGGQDEQYF.

This clonotype was recorded a few times. The chain carries TRBV5-5 and TRBJ2-3, with 11 bases aligning to TRBD2. Trimming took 4 bases from V and 7 from J; bases not matched to a gene: 8. There are 15 residues in the CDR3. Germline-derived CDR1 and CDR2 are SGHKS and YYEKEE (reference sequence). As DNA, the CDR3 is TGTGCCAGCAGCCCCACTAGCGGGAGTGCCAATACGCAGTATTTT. This sequence encodes CASSPTSGSANTQYF.

The chain combines TRBV6-2 or TRBV6-3 with TRBJ1-2; 8 nucleotides align to TRBD1. The V gene end was trimmed by 6 bases and the J gene end by 5 bases; junction bases not matched to a gene: 8. CDR1 and CDR2 (germline): MNHEY, SVGEGT. The CDR3 loop spans 14 amino acids. The DNA of the CDR3 is TGTGCCAGCAGGGTATCGACAGGGGAGTATGGCTACACCTTC. Translating it yields CASRVSTGEYGYTF.

This clonotype occurred many times. The V gene is TRBV20-1, the J gene TRBJ2-2; TRBD2 matches 10 bases. V gave up 2 bases and J gave up 3 bases; unmatched junction bases: 0. CDR3 length: 14 residues. Per the germline V gene, CDR1 is DFQATT and CDR2 is SNEGSKA (reference sequence). The CDR3 DNA follows: TGCAGTGCTAGACTAGCGGGGGACACCGGGGAGCTGTTTTTT. As protein: CSARLAGDTGELFF.

There are many counts of this clonotype. The chain links TRBV5-6 to TRBJ2-1; D gene ambiguous. This CDR3 comprises 14 residues. V was cut by 4 bases and J by 8 bases, with 16 bases left in between. The germline CDR1 and CDR2 sequences are SGHDT and YYEEEE. CDR3 region: CASSRQIIGDEQFF. CDR3 sequence (DNA): TGTGCCAGCAGCCGGCAAATCATTGGCGATGAGCAGTTCTTC.

This clonotype was seen at least ten times. The chain is built from TRBV24-1 and TRBJ2-2, with a tentative D call TRBD1 (5 bases). CDR3 length: 15 residues. The V and J ends lost 5 bases and 3 bases respectively, with 12 bases between them. The germline CDR1 and CDR2 sequences are KGHDR and SFDVKD. The CDR3 loop reads CATSVQTAHTGELFF. CDR3 DNA: TGTGCCACCAGTGTGCAGACAGCCCACACCGGGGAGCTGTTTTTT.

There are a few counts of this clonotype. The rearrangement uses TRBV4-2 and TRBJ2-7, with a tentative D call TRBD2 (5 bases). Germline CDR1 reads LGHNA; CDR2 reads YNFKEQ. V lost 0 bases, J lost 5 bases, and 14 bases lay in between. This CDR3 region has 15 residues. In nucleotides, the CDR3 is TGTGCCAGCAGCCAAGAGGTGGGAGTTAGGAACGAGCAGTACTTC. Translation gives CASSQEVGVRNEQYF.

This clonotype was counted ten times or more. The chain recombines TRBV29-1 with TRBJ2-1, with TRBD1 matching 8 bases. The germline gives CDR1 SQVTM, CDR2 ANQGSEA. V lost 7 bases to trimming and J lost 7 bases; unmatched junction nucleotides: 6. This CDR3 comprises 12 residues. CDR3 DNA sequence: TGCAGCGCCGGACAGGGTTCGAATGAGCAGTTCTTC. Translated, it gives CSAGQGSNEQFF.

This clonotype was seen ten or more times. The V and J genes are TRBV28 and TRBJ1-2; D may be TRBD1 (6 bases). Trimming removed 2 bases from V and 6 bases from J, with 13 bases in between. Germline V gene sequence: CDR1 MDHEN, CDR2 SYDVKM. This CDR3 has 14 amino acids. CDR3: CASSLGGHGHGYTF. In DNA, the CDR3 is TGTGCCAGCAGTTTAGGGGGCCATGGACATGGCTACACCTTC.

DNA of the CDR3: TGTGCCAGCAGCTTCGACGAAGGGGGGGCCAGCACAGATACGCAGTATTTT. Translating gives CASSFDEGGASTDTQYF. The chain uses TRBV3-1 and TRBJ2-3, with D possibly TRBD2 on 7 matching bases. V lost 5 bases and J lost 0, with 18 bases in between. CDR1 and CDR2 (germline): LGHDT, YNNKEL (reference sequence). The CDR3 is 17 residues long.

The chain couples TRBV29-1 to TRBJ2-7; tentative D call: TRBD2 (6 bases). Germline loops: CDR1 SQVTM, CDR2 ANQGSEA. Trimming cost V 6 bases and J 1 base, with 13 bases left between them. The CDR3 runs 13 residues. In nucleotides, the CDR3 is TGCAGCGTCTTGAGTGCGGGGTCCTACGAGCAGTACTTC. It codes for CSVLSAGSYEQYF.

In this sample, this clonotype turned up many times. This chain connects TRBV5-1 to TRBJ1-2; the D gene is possibly TRBD1 (5 bases). The CDR3 covers 15 residues. Germline CDR1 and CDR2: SGHRS and YFSETQ. The V and J ends lost 0 bases and 0 bases respectively, with 9 bases between them. The CDR3 DNA reads as TGCGCCAGCAGCTTGGGGGACGGAGCTAACTATGGCTACACCTTC. This encodes CASSLGDGANYGYTF.